What follows are 8 T cell receptor beta chains derived from one specimen sequenced in a study of cytomegalovirus exposure and HLA in healthy donors. The primer mix had 60 Vbeta and 13 Jbeta primers. Profiled with immunoSEQ multiplex PCR; TCRdb holds only in-frame clones, not every one. The sample shows over 150,000 clones, roughly 76% of them seen only once. What was sequenced was PBMCs. The receptors were gathered from a human donor in good health.

Details on this clone: The junction and the germline gene differ at one end; a read error may be behind it. The chain carries TRBV6-1 and TRBJ1-2; D is undetermined. Germline V lookup: CDR1 MNHNS, CDR2 SASEGT. This CDR3 has 10 residues. The CDR3 DNA is TGTGCCAGCAGAGCGCGAGGGTCTCTCTTC. This codes for CASRARGSLF.

The chain joins TRBV4-3 to TRBJ1-5, with a possible D match to TRBD1 (5 bases). V lost 2 bases and J 5 bases, leaving 10 bases between the germline ends. The CDR3 is 14 residues long. Germline CDR1 reads LGHNA; CDR2 reads YSLEER. The CDR3 sequence is CASSQTQGYQPQHF. The CDR3 coding sequence is TGCGCCAGCAGCCAAACCCAGGGATATCAGCCCCAGCATTTT.

The V gene is TRBV11-3, the J gene TRBJ1-1, with TRBD1 matching over 9 bases. This CDR3 is 14 amino acids long. V was pared by 5 bases and J by 5 bases, with 6 bases of the junction left unmatched. Germline V gene sequence: CDR1 SGHNT, CDR2 YENEEA. CDR3 DNA sequence: TGTGCCAGCAGCCTCTGGACAGGGGATACTGAAGCTTTCTTT. Protein sequence: CASSLWTGDTEAFF.

The genes are TRBV27 and TRBJ1-3; D is undetermined. CDR3 size: 13 residues. V was cut by 5 bases and J by 7 bases, with 12 bases left in between. Looked up from germline, CDR1 is MNHEY and CDR2 is SMNVEV (reference sequence). This CDR3 reads CASSPRPRNTIYF. CDR3 DNA: TGTGCCAGCAGTCCAAGACCGAGGAACACCATATATTTT.

The chain links TRBV4-3 to TRBJ1-4; 11 bases line up with TRBD1. The V segment lost 3 bases and the J segment 8 bases; nucleotides outside the gene matches: 8. The CDR3 contains 16 residues. Germline V lookup: CDR1 LGHNA, CDR2 YSLEER. CDR3 sequence reads: CASSQYTGTGGEKLFF. CDR3 bases: TGCGCCAGCAGCCAGTATACCGGGACAGGGGGGGAAAAACTGTTTTTT.

V usage is TRBV27 and J usage is TRBJ2-7; 7 bases match TRBD1. CDR3 size: 14 residues. The V gene end was trimmed by 0 bases and the J gene end by 4 bases; junction bases not matched to a gene: 3. Germline lookup yields CDR1 MNHEY and CDR2 SMNVEV (reference sequence). CDR3 DNA sequence: TGTGCCAGCAGTTTATCGAGCAGGGGGTACGAGCAGTACTTC. Its translation: CASSLSSRGYEQYF.

V and J are TRBV5-1 and TRBJ1-1, with TRBD1 identical over 10 bases. This CDR3 contains 16 residues. CDR1 and CDR2 (germline): SGHRS, YFSETQ. V shed 4 bases and J 1 base; nucleotides not matched to a gene: 7. CDR3 nucleotide sequence: TGCGCCAGCAGCGTCGGGACAGGGGCTGCGAACACTGAAGCTTTCTTT. Protein sequence: CASSVGTGAANTEAFF.

The chain couples TRBV11-2 to TRBJ2-1, with 10 bases lining up with TRBD2. Germline trimming cut 1 base from V and 7 bases from J; bases unmatched to any gene: 10. The CDR3 loop spans 17 amino acids. CDR1 and CDR2 from the germline V gene are SGHAT and FQNNGV. CDR3 bases: TGTGCCAGCAGCTTAGGAGGACCTAGCGGGGGAGGTAATGAGCAGTTCTTC. The encoded protein is CASSLGGPSGGGNEQFF.